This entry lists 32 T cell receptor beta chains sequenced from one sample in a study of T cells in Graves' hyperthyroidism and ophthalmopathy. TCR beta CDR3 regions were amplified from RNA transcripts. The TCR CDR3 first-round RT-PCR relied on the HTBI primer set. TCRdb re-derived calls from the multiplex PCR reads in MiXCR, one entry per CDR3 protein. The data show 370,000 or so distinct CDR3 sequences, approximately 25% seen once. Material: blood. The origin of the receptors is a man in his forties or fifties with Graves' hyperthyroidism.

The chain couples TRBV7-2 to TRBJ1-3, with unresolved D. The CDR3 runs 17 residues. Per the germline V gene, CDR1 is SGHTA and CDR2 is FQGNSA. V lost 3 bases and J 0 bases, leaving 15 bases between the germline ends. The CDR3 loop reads CASSLNEGFYSGNTIYF. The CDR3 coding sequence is TGTGCCAGCAGCTTGAATGAGGGATTTTACTCTGGAAACACCATATATTTT.

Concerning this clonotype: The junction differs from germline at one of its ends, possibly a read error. CDR3 DNA: TGTACCAGCAGCAGAGGGAGGCTAGACCACTACGAGCAGTACTTC. It yields the protein CTSSRGRLDHYEQYF. The V call is TRBV7-9, the J call TRBJ2-7, with D possibly matching TRBD2 (6 bases). Germline assignment: CDR1 SEHNR and CDR2 FQNEAQ (reference sequence). The CDR3 is 15 residues long.

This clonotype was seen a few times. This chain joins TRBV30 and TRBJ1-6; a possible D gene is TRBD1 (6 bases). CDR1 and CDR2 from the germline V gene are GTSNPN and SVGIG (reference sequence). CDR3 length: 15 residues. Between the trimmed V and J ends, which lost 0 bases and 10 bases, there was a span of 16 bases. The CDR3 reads CAWSVRHRENSPLHF. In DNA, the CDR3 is TGTGCCTGGAGTGTACGTCACAGGGAAAACTCACCCCTCCACTTT.

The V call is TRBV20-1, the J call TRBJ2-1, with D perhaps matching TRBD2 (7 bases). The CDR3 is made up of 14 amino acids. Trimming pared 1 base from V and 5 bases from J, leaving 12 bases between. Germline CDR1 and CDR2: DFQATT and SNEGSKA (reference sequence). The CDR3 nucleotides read TGCAGTGCTAGAGGGGGGGGCGAAAACAATGAGCAGTTCTTC. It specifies CSARGGGENNEQFF.

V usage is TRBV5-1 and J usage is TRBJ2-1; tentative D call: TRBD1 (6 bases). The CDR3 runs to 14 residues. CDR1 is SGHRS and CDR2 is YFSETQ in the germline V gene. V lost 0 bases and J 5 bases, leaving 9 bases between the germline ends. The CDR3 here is CASSLAWTDNEQFF. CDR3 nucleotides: TGCGCCAGCAGCTTGGCCTGGACAGACAATGAGCAGTTCTTC.

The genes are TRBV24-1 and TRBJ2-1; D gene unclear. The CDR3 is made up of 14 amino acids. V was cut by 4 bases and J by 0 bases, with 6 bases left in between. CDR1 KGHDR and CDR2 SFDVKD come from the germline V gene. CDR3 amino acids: CATSDQRSYNEQFF. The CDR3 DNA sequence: TGTGCCACCAGTGACCAGCGCTCCTACAATGAGCAGTTCTTC.

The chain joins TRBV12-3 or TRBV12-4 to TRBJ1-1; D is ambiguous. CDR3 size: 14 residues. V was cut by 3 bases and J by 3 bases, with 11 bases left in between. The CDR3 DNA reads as TGTGCCAGCAGTTTGGCCAGGTCGCACACTGAAGCTTTCTTT. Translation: CASSLARSHTEAFF.

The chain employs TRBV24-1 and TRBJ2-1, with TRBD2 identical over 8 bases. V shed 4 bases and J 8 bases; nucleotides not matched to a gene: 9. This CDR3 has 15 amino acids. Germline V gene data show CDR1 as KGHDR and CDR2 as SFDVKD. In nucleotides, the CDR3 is TGTGCCACCAGTGACCCCGCTAGCGGGCGCGATGAGCAGTTCTTC. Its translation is CATSDPASGRDEQFF.

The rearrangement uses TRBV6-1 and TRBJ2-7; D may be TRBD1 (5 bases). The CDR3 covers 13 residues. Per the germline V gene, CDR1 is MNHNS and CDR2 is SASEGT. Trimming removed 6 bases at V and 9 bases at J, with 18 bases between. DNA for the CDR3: TGTGCCAGCAGCGAACATAGCCGTAGGGGGCAGTACTTC. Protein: CASSEHSRRGQYF.

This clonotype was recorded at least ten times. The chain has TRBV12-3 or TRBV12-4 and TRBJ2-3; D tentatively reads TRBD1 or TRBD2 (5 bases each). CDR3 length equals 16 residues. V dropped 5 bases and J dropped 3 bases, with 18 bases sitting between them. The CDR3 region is CASSPTPGRSTDTQYF. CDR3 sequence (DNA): TGTGCCAGCAGTCCAACTCCGGGACGATCGACAGATACGCAGTATTTT.

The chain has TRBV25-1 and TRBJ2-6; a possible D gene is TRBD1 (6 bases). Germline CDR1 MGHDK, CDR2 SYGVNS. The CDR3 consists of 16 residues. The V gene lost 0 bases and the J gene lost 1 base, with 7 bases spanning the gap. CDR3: CASSEYRGSGANVLTF. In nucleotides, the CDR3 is TGTGCCAGCAGTGAATACAGGGGTTCTGGGGCCAACGTCCTGACTTTC.

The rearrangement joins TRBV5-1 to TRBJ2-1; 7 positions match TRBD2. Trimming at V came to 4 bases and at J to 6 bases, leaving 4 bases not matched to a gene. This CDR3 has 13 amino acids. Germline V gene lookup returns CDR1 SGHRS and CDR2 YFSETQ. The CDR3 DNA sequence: TGCGCCAGCAGCATAGCTAGCGGCAATGAGCAGTTCTTC. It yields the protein CASSIASGNEQFF.

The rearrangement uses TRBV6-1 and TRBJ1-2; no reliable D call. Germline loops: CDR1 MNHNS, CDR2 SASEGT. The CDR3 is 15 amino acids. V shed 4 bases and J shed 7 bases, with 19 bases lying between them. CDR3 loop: CASSGSPGTILGYTF. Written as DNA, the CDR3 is TGTGCCAGCAGTGGTTCTCCCGGCACAATACTTGGCTACACCTTC.

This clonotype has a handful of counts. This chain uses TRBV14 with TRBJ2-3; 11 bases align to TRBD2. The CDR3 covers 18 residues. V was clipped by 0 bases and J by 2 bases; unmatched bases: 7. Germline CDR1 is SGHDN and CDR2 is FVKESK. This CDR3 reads CASSQDGLAGGPTDTQYF. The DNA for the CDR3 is TGTGCCAGCAGCCAAGATGGCCTAGCGGGAGGCCCCACAGATACGCAGTATTTT.

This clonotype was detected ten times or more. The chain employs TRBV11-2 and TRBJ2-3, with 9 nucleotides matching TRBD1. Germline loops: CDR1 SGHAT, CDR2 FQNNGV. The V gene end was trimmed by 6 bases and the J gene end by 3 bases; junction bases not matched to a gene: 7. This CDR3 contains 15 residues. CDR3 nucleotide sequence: TGTGCCAGCAGGCCTACAGGGGGCCTTACAGATACGCAGTATTTT. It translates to CASRPTGGLTDTQYF.

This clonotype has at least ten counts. The CDR3 protein is CASSLPSGDSETQYF. DNA for the CDR3: TGTGCCAGCAGCTTACCTAGCGGGGATTCAGAGACCCAGTACTTC. V gene TRBV7-9 combines with J gene TRBJ2-5; 9 bases align to TRBD2. Germline CDR1 reads SEHNR; CDR2 reads FQNEAQ (reference sequence). The CDR3 sequence is 15 residues long. J lost 4 bases, V lost 2 bases, and 5 bases had no gene match. The variable domain in full, with the rest retrieved from reference TRBV7-9 and TRBJ2-5, is DTGVSQNPRHKITKRGQNVTFRCDPISEHNRLYWYRQTLGQGPEFLTYFQNEAQLEKSRLLSDRFSAERPKGSFSTLEIQRTEQGDSAMYLCASSLPSGDSETQYFGPGTRLLVL.

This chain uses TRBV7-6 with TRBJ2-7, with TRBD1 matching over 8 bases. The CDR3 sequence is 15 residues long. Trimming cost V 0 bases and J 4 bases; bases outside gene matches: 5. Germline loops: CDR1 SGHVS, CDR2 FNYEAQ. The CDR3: CASSLATGGIYEQYF. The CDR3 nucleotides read TGTGCCAGCAGCTTAGCTACAGGGGGGATTTACGAGCAGTACTTC. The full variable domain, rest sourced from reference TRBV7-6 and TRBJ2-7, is GAGVSQSPRYKVTKRGQDVALRCDPISGHVSLYWYRQALGQGPEFLTYFNYEAQQDKSGLPNDRFSAERPEGSISTLTIQRTEQRDSAMYRCASSLATGGIYEQYFGPGTRLTVT.

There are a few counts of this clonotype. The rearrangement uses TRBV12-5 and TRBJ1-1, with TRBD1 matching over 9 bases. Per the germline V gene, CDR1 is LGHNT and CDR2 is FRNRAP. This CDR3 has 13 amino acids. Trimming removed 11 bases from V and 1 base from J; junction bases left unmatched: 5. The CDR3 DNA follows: TGTGCTGGTGACAGGGGGGCGAACACTGAAGCTTTCTTT. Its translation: CAGDRGANTEAFF.

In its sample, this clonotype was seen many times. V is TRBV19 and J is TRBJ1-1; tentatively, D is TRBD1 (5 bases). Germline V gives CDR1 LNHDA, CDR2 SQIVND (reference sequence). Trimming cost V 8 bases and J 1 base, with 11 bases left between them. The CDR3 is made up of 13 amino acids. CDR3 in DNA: TGTGCCAGTGTAAGGGGACCGAACACTGAAGCTTTCTTT. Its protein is CASVRGPNTEAFF. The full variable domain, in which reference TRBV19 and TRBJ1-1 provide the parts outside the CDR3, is DGGITQSPKYLFRKEGQNVTLSCEQNLNHDAMYWYRQDPGQGLRLIYYSQIVNDFQKGDIAEGYSVSREKKESFPLTVTSAQKNPTAFYLCASVRGPNTEAFFGQGTRLTVV.

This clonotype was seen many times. The CDR3 DNA reads as TGTGCCAGCAGCCTGGGACAGGGGGTCCACGAGCAGTACTTC. Its protein product is CASSLGQGVHEQYF. The rearrangement joins TRBV11-1 to TRBJ2-7; 11 bases are a match to TRBD1. This CDR3 is 14 amino acids long. Per germline, CDR1 SGHAT and CDR2 FQDESV (reference sequence). The J segment lost 5 bases and the V segment lost 5 bases, leaving 5 bases of the junction unmatched.

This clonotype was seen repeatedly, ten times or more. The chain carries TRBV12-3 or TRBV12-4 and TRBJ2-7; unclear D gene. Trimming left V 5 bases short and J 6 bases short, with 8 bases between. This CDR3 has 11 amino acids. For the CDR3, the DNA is TGTGCCAGCAGTCTGTTCGGCGAGCAGTACTTC. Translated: CASSLFGEQYF.

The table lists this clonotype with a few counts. This CDR3 reads CSAGWIADTQYF. The DNA of the CDR3 is TGCAGCGCAGGGTGGATAGCGGATACGCAGTATTTT. The chain uses TRBV29-1 and TRBJ2-3; the D gene could be TRBD1 or TRBD2 (5 bases each). The V gene lost 7 bases and the J gene lost 6 bases, with 14 bases spanning the gap. The CDR3 length is 12 residues. Germline values: CDR1 SQVTM, CDR2 ANQGSEA.

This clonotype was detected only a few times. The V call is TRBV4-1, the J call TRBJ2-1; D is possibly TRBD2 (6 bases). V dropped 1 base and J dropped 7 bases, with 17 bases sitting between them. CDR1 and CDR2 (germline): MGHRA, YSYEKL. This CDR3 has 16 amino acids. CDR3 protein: CASSQGTGEIYNEQFF. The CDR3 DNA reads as TGCGCCAGCAGCCAAGGTACGGGGGAGATTTATAATGAGCAGTTCTTC.

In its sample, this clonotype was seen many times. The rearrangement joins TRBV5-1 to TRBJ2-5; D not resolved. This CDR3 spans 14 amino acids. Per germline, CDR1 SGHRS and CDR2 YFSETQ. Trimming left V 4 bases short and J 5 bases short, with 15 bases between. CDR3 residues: CASSPREIWETQYF. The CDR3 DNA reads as TGCGCCAGCAGCCCGCGCGAGATTTGGGAGACCCAGTACTTC.

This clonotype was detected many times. CDR3 loop: CASSYGGEQYF. DNA for the CDR3: TGTGCCAGCAGTTACGGGGGAGAGCAGTACTTC. This sequence joins TRBV7-2 and TRBJ2-7, with D possibly TRBD2 on 6 matching bases. Trimming took 6 bases from V and 7 from J, leaving 10 bases between them. The CDR3 has 11 amino acids. The germline gives CDR1 SGHTA, CDR2 FQGNSA.

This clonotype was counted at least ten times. CDR3 DNA sequence: TGTGCCAGCAGCTTAGATTCGGCAGGGAGCACAGATACGCAGTATTTT. Amino acid sequence: CASSLDSAGSTDTQYF. The J gene is TRBJ2-3, the V gene TRBV11-3, with D perhaps matching TRBD1 (5 bases). Germline CDR1 is SGHNT and CDR2 is YENEEA. CDR3 length: 16 amino acids. The V end lost 0 bases, the J end lost 0 bases, and 10 bases lay between the germline ends.

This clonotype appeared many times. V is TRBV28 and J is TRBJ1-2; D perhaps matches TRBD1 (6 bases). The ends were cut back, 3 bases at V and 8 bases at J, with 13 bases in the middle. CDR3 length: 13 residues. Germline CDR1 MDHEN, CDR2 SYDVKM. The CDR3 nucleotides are TGTGCCAGCAGTTTGCCAGGGGTAGGCGGCTACACCTTC. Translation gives CASSLPGVGGYTF.

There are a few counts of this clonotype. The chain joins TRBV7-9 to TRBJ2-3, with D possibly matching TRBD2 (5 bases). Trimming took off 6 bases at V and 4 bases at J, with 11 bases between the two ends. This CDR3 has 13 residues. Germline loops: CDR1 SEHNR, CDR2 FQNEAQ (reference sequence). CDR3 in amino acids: CASRRASPDTQYF. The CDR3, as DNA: TGTGCCAGCAGAAGGGCTAGCCCAGATACGCAGTATTTT.

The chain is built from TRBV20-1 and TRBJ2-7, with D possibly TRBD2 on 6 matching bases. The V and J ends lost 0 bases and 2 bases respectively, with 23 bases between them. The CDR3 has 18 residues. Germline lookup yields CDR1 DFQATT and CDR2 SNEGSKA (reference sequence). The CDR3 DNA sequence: TGCAGTGCTAGAGATCTCGGTCTTGTAGGGACTGCAACCTACGAGCAGTACTTC. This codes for CSARDLGLVGTATYEQYF.

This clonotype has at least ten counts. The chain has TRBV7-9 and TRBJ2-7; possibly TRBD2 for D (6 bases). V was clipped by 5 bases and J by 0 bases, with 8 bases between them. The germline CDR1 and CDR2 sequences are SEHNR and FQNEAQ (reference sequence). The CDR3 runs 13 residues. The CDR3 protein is CASSGSGSYEQYF. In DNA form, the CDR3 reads TGTGCCAGCAGCGGTAGCGGCTCCTACGAGCAGTACTTC.

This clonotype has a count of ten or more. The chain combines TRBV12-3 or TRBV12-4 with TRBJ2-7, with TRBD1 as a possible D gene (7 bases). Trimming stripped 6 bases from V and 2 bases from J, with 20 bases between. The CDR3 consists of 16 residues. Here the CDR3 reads CASSRAGGGGTYEQYF. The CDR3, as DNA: TGTGCCAGCAGCCGCGCCGGTGGAGGGGGCACCTACGAGCAGTACTTC.

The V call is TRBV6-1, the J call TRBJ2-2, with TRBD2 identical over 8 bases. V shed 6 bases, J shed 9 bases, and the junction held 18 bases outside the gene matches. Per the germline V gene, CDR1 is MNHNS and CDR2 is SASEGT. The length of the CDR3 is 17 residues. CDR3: CASSPGGLAAPSRELFF. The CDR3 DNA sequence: TGTGCCAGCAGCCCGGGGGGGCTAGCGGCTCCCTCTCGGGAGCTGTTTTTT.